This passage covers 17 T cell receptor beta chains from one sample sequenced in a study of blood T cells in healthy people across ages. A second PCR, run for 7 to 11 cycles, used a sample-barcoded 5' primer plus a J-beta primer mix. TCRdb redid the calling of the 5' RACE reads with MiXCR, one entry per CDR3 protein. The data show approximately 800,000 distinct CDR3 sequences, with 25% seen just once and around 3.6% held by the top ten. The data were also submitted as part of a second study, on T cells of mothers and their children.

The sample was blood. All receptors derive from a boy between 10 and 17 years old in good health.

The sample holds a few counts of this clonotype. The chain has TRBV28 and TRBJ2-2; TRBD1 matches 7 bases. The CDR3 length is 16 residues. From germline, CDR1 is MDHEN and CDR2 SYDVKM. The V gene end was trimmed by 2 bases and the J gene end by 1 base; junction bases not matched to a gene: 4. The CDR3 here is CASSLTGVLNTGELFF. DNA for the CDR3: TGTGCCAGCAGTTTAACAGGGGTCTTGAACACCGGGGAGCTGTTTTTT.

The chain joins TRBV12-3 or TRBV12-4 to TRBJ2-1; TRBD1 agrees at 9 bases. The ends lost 3 bases at V and 15 bases at J; junction bases unmatched: 3. The CDR3 is 11 amino acids. The CDR3 reads CASSFGQGPFF. In DNA, the CDR3 is TGTGCCAGCAGTTTCGGACAGGGGCCGTTCTTC.

In its sample, this clonotype was seen a few times. CDR3 nucleotides: TGTGCCAGCAGCCCCCCCGGGCGGGGGGAAAAACTGTTTTTT. This gives the protein CASSPPGRGEKLFF. The chain combines TRBV7-6 with TRBJ1-4; D perhaps matches TRBD1 (5 bases). Between the trimmed V and J ends, which lost 5 bases and 8 bases, there was a span of 15 bases. Germline V gene lookup returns CDR1 SGHVS and CDR2 FNYEAQ. The CDR3 sequence is 14 residues long.

This chain links TRBV4-3 with TRBJ2-1; perhaps TRBD1 as D (6 bases). Germline CDR1 reads LGHNA; CDR2 reads YSLEER. Between the trimmed V and J ends, which lost 0 bases and 6 bases, there was a span of 9 bases. CDR3 length equals 14 residues. The DNA of the CDR3 is TGCGCCAGCAGCCAAGAGGGGACACCCAATGAGCAGTTCTTC. Protein sequence: CASSQEGTPNEQFF.

This clonotype has at least ten counts. This sequence joins TRBV7-2 and TRBJ2-3; unclear D gene. The CDR3 totals 12 residues. V lost 5 bases, J lost 6 bases, and 9 bases lay in between. The germline gives CDR1 SGHTA, CDR2 FQGNSA. The CDR3 DNA reads TGTGCCAGCAGCGTCCCCGGGGATACGCAGTATTTT. Its translation is CASSVPGDTQYF.

This clonotype was detected only a few times. The chain uses TRBV7-9 and TRBJ1-4, with TRBD1 identical over 7 bases. The V gene end was trimmed by 5 bases and the J gene end by 2 bases; junction bases not matched to a gene: 2. Germline loops: CDR1 SEHNR, CDR2 FQNEAQ (reference sequence). The CDR3 covers 14 residues. CDR3 coding DNA: TGTGCCAGCAGCGTACAGGGGACTAATGAAAAACTGTTTTTT. Translated: CASSVQGTNEKLFF. The complete variable domain, with remaining parts taken from reference TRBV7-9 and TRBJ1-4, reads DTGVSQNPRHKITKRGQNVTFRCDPISEHNRLYWYRQTLGQGPEFLTYFQNEAQLEKSRLLSDRFSAERPKGSFSTLEIQRTEQGDSAMYLCASSVQGTNEKLFFGSGTQLSVL.

In this sample, this clonotype turned up a few times. The V call is TRBV6-6, the J call TRBJ2-7; 7 nucleotides line up with TRBD2. V lost 5 bases and J lost 3; bases outside the gene matches: 7. This CDR3 spans 14 amino acids. Germline CDR1 and CDR2: MNHNY and SVGAGI (reference sequence). The DNA of the CDR3 is TGTGCCAGCAGTCCGGGCGGGAGTATCTACGAGCAGTACTTC. This sequence encodes CASSPGGSIYEQYF.

The V gene is TRBV5-1, the J gene TRBJ2-4; 8 positions agree with TRBD1. The germline V gene has CDR1 SGHRS and CDR2 YFSETQ. J lost 2 bases, V lost 0 bases, and 10 bases had no gene match. This CDR3 is 18 amino acids long. In DNA form, the CDR3 reads TGCGCCAGCAGCTTGGATAGAGAGGACAGGGTGACCAAAAACATTCAGTACTTC. Protein: CASSLDREDRVTKNIQYF.

This clonotype was detected only a few times. The J gene is TRBJ2-1, the V gene TRBV5-1; 7 nucleotides line up with TRBD2. Germline V lookup: CDR1 SGHRS, CDR2 YFSETQ. The junction had 11 bases not matched to a gene; V was cut back by 4 bases and J by 4 bases. The CDR3 loop spans 16 amino acids. CDR3 sequence (DNA): TGCGCCAGCAGCATCCTAGCGGAGGTACAATACAATGAGCAGTTCTTC. Protein sequence: CASSILAEVQYNEQFF.

With respect to this clonotype: The junction and the germline gene differ at one end; a read error may be behind it. The rearrangement links TRBV29-1 to TRBJ2-5; 9 positions agree with TRBD1. Germline V gene lookup returns CDR1 SQVTM and CDR2 ANQGSEA. The CDR3 is 15 amino acids. The chain's CDR3 is CSVESTGGLYNEQFF. In nucleotides, the CDR3 is TGCAGCGTTGAGTCTACAGGGGGCCTTTACAATGAGCAATTCTTC.

The table lists this clonotype with a few counts. The chain has TRBV7-9 and TRBJ1-1, with 8 bases lining up with TRBD1. The J segment lost 3 bases and the V segment lost 5 bases, leaving 11 bases of the junction unmatched. The CDR3 runs to 16 residues. Germline assignment: CDR1 SEHNR and CDR2 FQNEAQ (reference sequence). CDR3 loop: CASSQGPGGLDTEAFF. The CDR3 nucleotides are TGTGCCAGCAGCCAGGGGCCAGGGGGCTTGGACACTGAAGCTTTCTTT. Variable domain in full (rest from reference TRBV7-9 and TRBJ1-1): DTGVSQNPRHKITKRGQNVTFRCDPISEHNRLYWYRQTLGQGPEFLTYFQNEAQLEKSRLLSDRFSAERPKGSFSTLEIQRTEQGDSAMYLCASSQGPGGLDTEAFFGQGTRLTVV.

The chain uses TRBV14 and TRBJ1-2; no clear D gene. The V gene's germline CDR1 is SGHDN and CDR2 FVKESK. Trimming pared 5 bases from V and 2 bases from J, leaving 15 bases between. The CDR3 runs 15 residues. This CDR3 reads CASSSYEGLNYGYTF. In nucleotides, the CDR3 is TGTGCCAGCAGCTCGTACGAGGGCCTAAACTATGGCTACACCTTC.

The chain couples TRBV29-1 to TRBJ2-5; TRBD2 matches 10 bases. The length of the CDR3 is 14 residues. Losses at the gene ends were 5 bases for V and 2 bases for J; bases not matched to a gene: 5. From germline, CDR1 is SQVTM and CDR2 ANQGSEA. The CDR3 protein is CSVPGLAEQETQYF. The CDR3 DNA is TGCAGCGTTCCCGGACTAGCGGAGCAAGAGACCCAGTACTTC.

This chain links TRBV7-9 with TRBJ2-1; D uncertain. The DNA end is more similar to TRBJ2-5, so the J call may be wrong. Per the germline V gene, CDR1 is SEHNR and CDR2 is FQNEAQ (reference sequence). This CDR3 has 14 residues. As DNA, the CDR3 is TGTGCCAGCAGCCTCGTGCACCTCGGGGAGACCCAGTACTTC. Amino acid sequence: CASSLVHLGETQYF.

This chain joins TRBV29-1 and TRBJ2-3; D is unclear. Trimming pared 0 bases from V and 0 bases from J, leaving 7 bases between. The germline gives CDR1 SQVTM, CDR2 ANQGSEA. The CDR3 has 14 residues. CDR3 nucleotide sequence: TGCAGCGTTGAAGATGTCAGGAGCACAGATACGCAGTATTTT. Residues: CSVEDVRSTDTQYF.

V is TRBV13 and J is TRBJ2-2; perhaps D is TRBD1 or TRBD2 (5 bases each). V lost 1 base, J lost 0 bases, and 9 bases lay in between. This CDR3 has 16 amino acids. CDR1 and CDR2 (germline): PRHDT, FYEKMQ (reference sequence). In DNA form, the CDR3 reads TGTGCCAGCAGCTTAGACCCGGGGCCGAACACCGGGGAGCTGTTTTTT. Protein sequence: CASSLDPGPNTGELFF.

The chain recombines TRBV2 with TRBJ1-6, with D tentatively TRBD1 (5 bases). The germline V gene encodes CDR1 SNHLY and CDR2 FYNNEI. V lost 0 bases to trimming and J lost 0 bases, with 12 bases between them. CDR3 length equals 18 residues. The CDR3 DNA is TGTGCCAGCAGTGAAGCTTTCGGGGGGTACTCCTATAATTCACCCCTCCACTTT. Its translation is CASSEAFGGYSYNSPLHF.